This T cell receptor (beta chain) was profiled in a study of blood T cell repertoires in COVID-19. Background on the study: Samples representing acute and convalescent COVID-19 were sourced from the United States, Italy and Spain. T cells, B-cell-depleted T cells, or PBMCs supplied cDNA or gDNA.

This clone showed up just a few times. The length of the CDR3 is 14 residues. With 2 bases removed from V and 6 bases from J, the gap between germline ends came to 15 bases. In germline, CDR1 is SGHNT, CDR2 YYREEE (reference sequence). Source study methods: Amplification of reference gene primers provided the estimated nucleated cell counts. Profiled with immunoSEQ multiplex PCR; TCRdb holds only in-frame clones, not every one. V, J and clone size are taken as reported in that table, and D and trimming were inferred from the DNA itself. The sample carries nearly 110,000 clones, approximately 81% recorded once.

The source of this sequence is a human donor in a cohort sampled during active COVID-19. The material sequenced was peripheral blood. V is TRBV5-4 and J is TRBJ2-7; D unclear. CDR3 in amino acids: CASSFLAYDGEQYF. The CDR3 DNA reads TGTGCCAGCAGCTTCTTAGCATACGACGGCGAGCAGTACTTC.